These 25 T cell receptor beta chains share one sample of origin, sequenced in a study of regulatory T cells in long-lasting Graves disease. Both iRepertoire HTBI primers and Arm-PCR of CDR3 regions were used to build the TCR beta libraries. Using its own MiXCR run on the multiplex PCR reads, TCRdb lists one record per CDR3 protein. In the table there are 300,000 to 350,000 distinct CDR3 sequences, roughly a fifth of which are singletons. Time point noted: persistent/refractory GD, antithyroid drugs over 5 years with positive TRAb. Scientists built the TCR library using RNA that was extracted from PBMCs. Here the sequenced sample was peripheral blood mononuclear cells (PBMCs), taken when the disease was refractory, from a patient treated with antithyroid drugs. The receptors shown here come from a female donor with Graves disease.

V gene TRBV5-1 combines with J gene TRBJ2-2, with 7 bases matching TRBD1. The V segment lost 6 bases and the J segment 1 base; nucleotides outside the gene matches: 9. The CDR3 extends over 16 amino acids. CDR1 is SGHRS and CDR2 is YFSETQ in the germline V gene. Written as DNA, the CDR3 is TGCGCCAGCACCCGAGGTGGGACAGTGAACACCGGGGAGCTGTTTTTT. Its protein is CASTRGGTVNTGELFF.

The chain combines TRBV4-1 with TRBJ2-5; 10 bases line up with TRBD2. This CDR3 has 17 residues. J was trimmed by 7 bases and V by 1 base; bases with no gene match: 12. Germline V gene data show CDR1 as MGHRA and CDR2 as YSYEKL. The CDR3 sequence is CASSQVYSSGGLATQYF. For the CDR3, the DNA is TGCGCCAGCAGCCAAGTGTATTCTAGCGGGGGATTGGCGACCCAGTACTTC.

The chain carries TRBV6-5 and TRBJ1-5; D uncertain. The CDR3 runs 15 residues. The germline V gene encodes CDR1 MNHEY and CDR2 SVGAGI. The V and J ends lost 0 bases and 4 bases respectively, with 10 bases between them. CDR3 nucleotides: TGTGCCAGCAGTTACTCAGCCAGGCTGAATCAGCCCCAGCATTTT. Amino acids: CASSYSARLNQPQHF.

This clonotype was seen a handful of times. This rearrangement joins TRBV4-1 to TRBJ1-5, with a tentative D call TRBD1 (6 bases). Germline CDR1 reads MGHRA; CDR2 reads YSYEKL. This CDR3 contains 16 residues. With 4 bases removed from V and 5 bases from J, the gap between germline ends came to 18 bases. CDR3 coding DNA: TGCGCCAGCAGCCGGCCAGGACAGCCCGGAGATCAGCCCCAGCATTTT. Translating it yields CASSRPGQPGDQPQHF.

The table lists this clonotype with many counts. This chain joins TRBV20-1 and TRBJ1-1; possibly TRBD1 for D (5 bases). This CDR3 is built from 12 residues. Germline assignment: CDR1 DFQATT and CDR2 SNEGSKA (reference sequence). The V and J ends lost 3 bases and 6 bases respectively, with 11 bases between them. DNA for the CDR3: TGCAGTGCTAGTCGTTCGGGGCCTGAAGCTTTCTTT. Residues: CSASRSGPEAFF.

The genes are TRBV28 and TRBJ2-1; D gene unclear. The V end was cut by 7 bases, the J end by 6 bases, with 19 bases between. The CDR3 loop spans 15 amino acids. Germline V gene sequence: CDR1 MDHEN, CDR2 SYDVKM. As DNA, the CDR3 is TGTGCCAGCACCCATTCGACGACATGGGGCAATGAGCAGTTCTTC. Its protein product is CASTHSTTWGNEQFF.

This clonotype was seen just once. A much more abundant neighbour one base away suggests this may be a read error. The J gene is TRBJ2-5, the V gene TRBV29-1, with 9 nucleotides matching TRBD2. Germline V lookup: CDR1 SQVTM, CDR2 ANQGSEA. The CDR3 is made up of 16 amino acids. The CDR3 nucleotides read TGCAGTGCTCGCGGGGGGGCCCGGGGGTATCAAGAGACCCGGTACTTC. This encodes CSARGGARGYQETRYF.

This clonotype was recorded many times. V usage is TRBV20-1 and J usage is TRBJ1-4; TRBD1 might be the D (5 bases). V shed 1 base and J shed 6 bases, with 9 bases lying between them. Germline CDR1 reads DFQATT; CDR2 reads SNEGSKA (reference sequence). The CDR3 totals 13 residues. The CDR3 sequence is CSARAGTDEKLFF. The CDR3 DNA is TGCAGTGCTAGAGCCGGGACGGATGAAAAACTGTTTTTT.

A few counts support this clonotype. The chain uses TRBV19 and TRBJ1-1, with D possibly TRBD1 on 6 matching bases. Germline values: CDR1 LNHDA, CDR2 SQIVND (reference sequence). V was trimmed by 7 bases and J by 5 bases, leaving 17 bases between them. The CDR3 is made up of 14 amino acids. CDR3 sequence (DNA): TGTGCCAGTAACAACTGGGATACAGGGACTGAAGCTTTCTTT. This encodes CASNNWDTGTEAFF. Filled out from reference TRBV19 and TRBJ1-1, the complete variable domain reads DGGITQSPKYLFRKEGQNVTLSCEQNLNHDAMYWYRQDPGQGLRLIYYSQIVNDFQKGDIAEGYSVSREKKESFPLTVTSAQKNPTAFYLCASNNWDTGTEAFFGQGTRLTVV.

This clonotype was seen at least ten times. The chain joins TRBV28 to TRBJ1-4; D might be TRBD1 (5 bases). CDR1 MDHEN and CDR2 SYDVKM come from the germline V gene. Trimming pared 6 bases from V and 7 bases from J, leaving 18 bases between. The length of the CDR3 is 15 residues. The DNA of the CDR3 is TGTGCCAGCAGCCCCGTAGGGGACCTTGGTGAAAAACTGTTTTTT. Its translation: CASSPVGDLGEKLFF. The full variable domain, rest sourced from reference TRBV28 and TRBJ1-4, is DVKVTQSSRYLVKRTGEKVFLECVQDMDHENMFWYRQDPGLGLRLIYFSYDVKMKEKGDIPEGYSVSREKKERFSLILESASTNQTSMYLCASSPVGDLGEKLFFGSGTQLSVL.

In this sample, this clonotype turned up many times. CDR3 sequence: CASSGGQQETQYF. CDR3 nucleotide sequence: TGTGCCAGCAGTGGGGGACAGCAAGAGACCCAGTACTTC. The J gene is TRBJ2-5, the V gene TRBV2; 7 bases agree with TRBD1. This CDR3 spans 13 amino acids. Germline V lookup: CDR1 SNHLY, CDR2 FYNNEI. V trimming: 4 bases; J trimming: 2 bases; junction bases outside the gene matches: 1.

The chain is built from TRBV18 and TRBJ2-3; 10 positions agree with TRBD2. Losses at the gene ends were 8 bases for V and 7 bases for J; bases not matched to a gene: 6. The CDR3 runs to 13 residues. Germline V gene lookup returns CDR1 KGHSH and CDR2 LQKENI. In DNA, the CDR3 is TGTGCCAGCCATAGCGGGAGGATGAATACGCAGTATTTT. Amino acid sequence: CASHSGRMNTQYF.

In its sample, this clonotype was seen a few times. V and J are TRBV25-1 and TRBJ2-2; a possible D gene is TRBD1 (8 bases). Trimming pared 5 bases from V and 6 bases from J, leaving 16 bases between. Germline V CDR1 and CDR2: MGHDK, SYGVNS. The CDR3 is 15 amino acids. The CDR3 coding sequence is TGTGCCAGCAGTTCCAGGACAGGGAGGGCCGGGGAGCTGTTTTTT. Residues: CASSSRTGRAGELFF. Full variable domain (remainder filled in from reference TRBV25-1 and TRBJ2-2): EADIYQTPRYLVIGTGKKITLECSQTMGHDKMYWYQQDPGMELHLIHYSYGVNSTEKGDLSSESTVSRIRTEHFPLTLESARPSHTSQYLCASSSRTGRAGELFFGEGSRLTVL.

As to this clonotype: A much larger clone differs from this one at a single base, so this may be a read error. This chain connects TRBV12-3 or TRBV12-4 to TRBJ1-5, with D hard to call. V gave up 11 bases and J gave up 6 bases, with 14 bases separating them. The length of the CDR3 is 12 residues. The CDR3 DNA reads as TGTGCCGGGTTGGGCCGGGCTCAGCCCCAGCATTTT. Encoded protein: CAGLGRAQPQHF.

The gene calls are TRBV19 and TRBJ2-5, with 11 bases aligning to TRBD2. Germline V gene lookup returns CDR1 LNHDA and CDR2 SQIVND (reference sequence). There are 21 residues in the CDR3. The V segment lost 5 bases and the J segment 2 bases; nucleotides outside the gene matches: 22. CDR3 loop: CASSSSDRIKSLAGGQETQYF. The DNA for the CDR3 is TGTGCCAGTAGTTCCTCGGACAGAATAAAATCGCTAGCGGGGGGACAAGAGACCCAGTACTTC.

Many counts were recorded for this clonotype. The J gene is TRBJ1-1, the V gene TRBV5-5; TRBD1 matches at 7 bases. The CDR3 runs 12 residues. With V trimmed by 4 bases and J by 7 bases, 4 bases remained unmatched. The germline CDR1 and CDR2 sequences are SGHKS and YYEKEE (reference sequence). The DNA for the CDR3 is TGTGCCAGCAGCACTAGACAGGGTGAAGCTTTCTTT. Its translation is CASSTRQGEAFF.

The sample holds many counts of this clonotype. This chain links TRBV11-2 with TRBJ1-1; D is uncertain. There are 12 residues in the CDR3. The V end lost 5 bases, the J end lost 5 bases, and 9 bases lay between the germline ends. The germline V gene encodes CDR1 SGHAT and CDR2 FQNNGV. CDR3 nucleotide sequence: TGTGCCAGCAGCCTCGGGAGAACTGAAGCTTTCTTT. Its protein product is CASSLGRTEAFF.

Many counts were recorded for this clonotype. The chain carries TRBV28 and TRBJ1-1, with D perhaps matching TRBD1 (5 bases). This CDR3 has 16 amino acids. V shed 3 bases and J shed 1 base, with 15 bases lying between them. The germline gives CDR1 MDHEN, CDR2 SYDVKM. CDR3 residues: CASSLSPGGANTEAFF. Here the CDR3 DNA reads TGTGCCAGCAGTTTGAGCCCTGGGGGAGCGAACACTGAAGCTTTCTTT.

The rearrangement joins TRBV10-2 to TRBJ1-5; D call uncertain. The CDR3 consists of 13 residues. In germline, CDR1 is WSHSY, CDR2 SAAADI. Trimming left V 6 bases short and J 10 bases short, with 16 bases between. CDR3 DNA sequence: TGCGCCAGCAGGTCAGAAGTATCGGGACCCCAGCATTTT. It specifies CASRSEVSGPQHF.

The rearrangement uses TRBV4-3 and TRBJ1-5; weak D call: TRBD1 (5 bases). The ends were cut back, 1 base at V and 0 bases at J, with 13 bases in the middle. From germline, CDR1 is LGHNA and CDR2 YSLEER. The CDR3 sequence is 17 residues long. The CDR3 protein is CASSQVGQIDSNQPQHF. CDR3 nucleotides: TGCGCCAGCAGCCAAGTGGGGCAAATAGATAGCAATCAGCCCCAGCATTTT.

Details on this clonotype: At one of its ends the junction is not consistent with the germline gene, which may arise from a read error. The chain uses TRBV7-6 and TRBJ1-2, with D possibly matching TRBD1 (5 bases). The CDR3 sequence is 12 residues long. The germline CDR1 and CDR2 sequences are SGHVS and FNYEAQ. Here the CDR3 reads CASSLGGQPINF. The CDR3 DNA sequence: TGTGCCAGCAGCCTTGGCGGACAACCTATTAACTTC.

This clonotype was seen ten or more times. This rearrangement joins TRBV7-2 to TRBJ1-1; D is unresolved. V gave up 3 bases and J gave up 0 bases, with 14 bases separating them. This CDR3 contains 16 residues. Germline CDR1 SGHTA, CDR2 FQGNSA. CDR3 bases: TGTGCCAGCAGCTTCCCGCCAGGCATCTTGAACACTGAAGCTTTCTTT. As protein: CASSFPPGILNTEAFF.

The J gene is TRBJ1-5, the V gene TRBV28, with TRBD1 identical over 9 bases. The germline CDR1 and CDR2 sequences are MDHEN and SYDVKM. V was clipped by 2 bases and J by 2 bases; unmatched bases: 13. The CDR3 loop spans 19 amino acids. The CDR3 coding sequence is TGTGCCAGCAGTTTACCTCGGAACCGGGACAGGGACGGCAATCAGCCCCAGCATTTT. Protein product: CASSLPRNRDRDGNQPQHF. The full variable domain, its missing parts supplied by reference TRBV28 and TRBJ1-5, is DVKVTQSSRYLVKRTGEKVFLECVQDMDHENMFWYRQDPGLGLRLIYFSYDVKMKEKGDIPEGYSVSREKKERFSLILESASTNQTSMYLCASSLPRNRDRDGNQPQHFGDGTRLSIL.

In its sample, this clonotype was seen many times. In DNA form, the CDR3 reads TGTGCCAGCAGTACATCGGGACACTCCTACGAGCAGTACTTC. Protein sequence: CASSTSGHSYEQYF. V and J are TRBV28 and TRBJ2-7; the D gene is possibly TRBD1 (6 bases). The CDR3 totals 14 residues. Between the trimmed V and J ends, which lost 5 bases and 0 bases, there was a span of 11 bases. CDR1 and CDR2 (germline): MDHEN, SYDVKM.

This clonotype was counted between two and nine times. The chain recombines TRBV6-1 with TRBJ2-2; the match to TRBD2 covers 9 bases. Germline lookup yields CDR1 MNHNS and CDR2 SASEGT. This CDR3 spans 18 amino acids. The ends lost 5 bases at V and 5 bases at J; junction bases unmatched: 15. CDR3 residues: CASSLKRGAGGQTGELFF. The DNA of the CDR3 is TGTGCCAGCAGTCTTAAGCGTGGGGCGGGGGGGCAAACCGGGGAGCTGTTTTTT.